Below are 20 T cell receptor beta chains sequenced from a single sample in a study of cytomegalovirus exposure and HLA in healthy donors. The method was immunoSEQ multiplex PCR; TCRdb's version includes in-frame clones alone and lacks a portion of them. The sample holds 150,000 to 200,000 clones, approximately 86% seen once. Sample: PBMCs. Receptors originate from a man between 18 and 29 years old in good health and CMV-seropositive.

The rearrangement uses TRBV6-4 and TRBJ2-1; 8 nucleotides align to TRBD2. V was clipped by 2 bases and J by 5 bases; unmatched bases: 2. There are 14 residues in the CDR3. Germline V gene data show CDR1 as MRHNA and CDR2 as SNTAGT. This CDR3 is CASSDGTRDNEQFF. CDR3 DNA sequence: TGTGCCAGCAGTGACGGGACTAGGGACAATGAGCAGTTCTTC.

The genes are TRBV7-9 and TRBJ1-3, with a weak D call TRBD1 (6 bases). The V gene's germline CDR1 is SEHNR and CDR2 FQNEAQ (reference sequence). Trimming removed 6 bases from V and 4 bases from J, with 10 bases in between. The CDR3 totals 13 residues. CDR3 protein: CASRAGVGNTIYF. In DNA form, the CDR3 reads TGTGCCAGCAGGGCAGGGGTCGGAAACACCATATATTTT.

The chain combines TRBV19 with TRBJ2-2; TRBD1 aligns across 9 bases. This CDR3 is 15 amino acids long. Germline CDR1 LNHDA, CDR2 SQIVND (reference sequence). V shed 9 bases, J shed 7 bases, and the junction held 12 bases outside the gene matches. The CDR3 reads CASATGQGRIGELFF. CDR3 nucleotide sequence: TGTGCCAGCGCCACCGGACAGGGGAGGATCGGGGAGCTGTTTTTT.

The chain employs TRBV27 and TRBJ1-4; 10 bases align to TRBD1. This CDR3 is built from 18 residues. The junction had 9 bases not matched to a gene; V was cut back by 0 bases and J by 5 bases. Germline CDR1 MNHEY, CDR2 SMNVEV (reference sequence). CDR3 sequence: CASSLSPFLTGGNEKLFF. In DNA form, the CDR3 reads TGTGCCAGCAGTTTATCTCCTTTCCTGACAGGGGGCAATGAAAAACTGTTTTTT.

This clone was seen a single time. Different DNA sequences within this sample yield the same CDR3. The chain joins TRBV5-1 to TRBJ2-7; 7 positions match TRBD1. CDR3 size: 14 residues. The V gene end was trimmed by 0 bases and the J gene end by 4 bases; junction bases not matched to a gene: 4. CDR1 and CDR2 from the germline V gene are SGHRS and YFSETQ. CDR3 sequence reads: CASSLGQGYYEQYF. CDR3 nucleotides: TGCGCCAGCAGCTTGGGACAGGGTTATTACGAGCAGTACTTC.

The rearrangement links TRBV6-6 to TRBJ2-7, with D unresolved. Trimming took 6 bases from V and 4 from J, leaving 10 bases between them. The V gene's germline CDR1 is MNHNY and CDR2 SVGAGI (reference sequence). The CDR3 extends over 12 amino acids. The DNA of the CDR3 is TGTGCCAGCAGCGCGAACCGGTACGAGCAGTACTTC. Protein product: CASSANRYEQYF.

A single count supports this clone. This sequence joins TRBV28 and TRBJ2-7; D may be TRBD1 (6 bases). Trimming left V 4 bases short and J 4 bases short, with 14 bases between. The CDR3 extends over 14 amino acids. Germline V gene data show CDR1 as MDHEN and CDR2 as SYDVKM. The CDR3 is CASSSGQRAYEQYF. The CDR3 nucleotides read TGTGCCAGCAGTTCCGGACAGCGAGCTTACGAGCAGTACTTC.

The V and J genes are TRBV27 and TRBJ1-2; 12 nucleotides line up with TRBD1. With V trimmed by 2 bases and J by 8 bases, 3 bases remained unmatched. In germline, CDR1 is MNHEY, CDR2 SMNVEV (reference sequence). This CDR3 is built from 14 residues. The DNA for the CDR3 is TGTGCCAGCAGTTTAGGGACAGGGGGCAAAGGCTACACCTTC. This sequence encodes CASSLGTGGKGYTF.

The chain employs TRBV6-6 and TRBJ1-6; 9 bases agree with TRBD1. V dropped 3 bases and J dropped 5; count of bases not matched to a gene: 2. The CDR3 extends over 15 amino acids. Looked up from germline, CDR1 is MNHNY and CDR2 is SVGAGI (reference sequence). As DNA, the CDR3 is TGTGCCAGCAGTTATACAGGGGGCCATAATTCACCCCTCCACTTT. Protein product: CASSYTGGHNSPLHF.

The chain combines TRBV28 with TRBJ2-7; TRBD2 agrees at 8 bases. Trimming at V came to 6 bases and at J to 0 bases, leaving 7 bases not matched to a gene. Per the germline V gene, CDR1 is MDHEN and CDR2 is SYDVKM. The CDR3 is 15 residues long. CDR3 bases: TGTGCCAGCAGACCGCCGGGGACTAGCTCCTACGAGCAGTACTTC. It yields the protein CASRPPGTSSYEQYF.

The CDR3 protein is CASSPYSASYEQYF. The CDR3 DNA is TGTGCCAGCTCACCCTATAGCGCCTCCTACGAGCAGTACTTC. The V call is TRBV18, the J call TRBJ2-7, with a tentative D call TRBD2 (5 bases). Trimming stripped 3 bases from V and 0 bases from J, with 9 bases between. This CDR3 region has 14 residues. Per the germline V gene, CDR1 is KGHSH and CDR2 is LQKENI.

This sequence joins TRBV13 and TRBJ2-1; 9 bases match TRBD1. The CDR3 has 15 residues. CDR1 and CDR2 (germline): PRHDT, FYEKMQ (reference sequence). The J segment lost 6 bases and the V segment lost 4 bases, leaving 7 bases of the junction unmatched. The CDR3 sequence: CASSSGQGTVNEQFF. In DNA, the CDR3 is TGTGCCAGCAGCTCGGGACAGGGAACTGTCAATGAGCAGTTCTTC.

The chain employs TRBV25-1 and TRBJ1-2; the D gene is possibly TRBD1 (6 bases). The CDR3 consists of 15 residues. The V gene's germline CDR1 is MGHDK and CDR2 SYGVNS. With 3 bases removed from V and 8 bases from J, the gap between germline ends came to 19 bases. The CDR3 region is CASSDEVLGTRGYTF. As DNA, the CDR3 is TGTGCCAGCAGTGACGAGGTTCTGGGGACACGGGGCTACACCTTC.

This chain joins TRBV9 and TRBJ2-3; D is uncertain. CDR3 length: 15 residues. Germline CDR1 reads SGDLS; CDR2 reads YYNGEE. The V gene lost 3 bases and the J gene lost 1 base, with 12 bases spanning the gap. CDR3 in amino acids: CASSAEYDRTDTQYF. The CDR3 DNA reads as TGTGCCAGCAGCGCGGAGTATGACCGCACAGATACGCAGTATTTT. Full variable domain (remainder filled in from reference TRBV9 and TRBJ2-3): DSGVTQTPKHLITATGQRVTLRCSPRSGDLSVYWYQQSLDQGLQFLIQYYNGEERAKGNILERFSAQQFPDLHSELNLSSLELGDSALYFCASSAEYDRTDTQYFGPGTRLTVL.

The rearrangement joins TRBV27 to TRBJ2-2; D perhaps matches TRBD2 (6 bases). CDR3 size: 15 residues. The germline V gene has CDR1 MNHEY and CDR2 SMNVEV (reference sequence). V was clipped by 4 bases and J by 6 bases, with 15 bases between them. The DNA of the CDR3 is TGTGCCAGCAGTTCCCGCGGGATATCGGCCGGGGAGCTGTTTTTT. Residues: CASSSRGISAGELFF.

The chain combines TRBV11-2 with TRBJ1-4; 8 nucleotides agree with TRBD1. Per the germline V gene, CDR1 is SGHAT and CDR2 is FQNNGV. The CDR3 runs 16 residues. V dropped 1 base and J dropped 8; count of bases not matched to a gene: 9. The CDR3 is CASSLGDRGFLEKLFF. CDR3 bases: TGTGCCAGCAGCTTAGGCGACAGGGGATTTTTGGAAAAACTGTTTTTT.

This clone was seen more than once but under ten times. This chain links TRBV6-1 with TRBJ1-1; 10 bases agree with TRBD1. The J segment lost 10 bases and the V segment lost 4 bases, leaving 3 bases of the junction unmatched. Germline V gene sequence: CDR1 MNHNS, CDR2 SASEGT. This CDR3 contains 12 residues. The CDR3 nucleotides read TGTGCCAGCAGTGGACAGGGGGCTCTAGCTTTCTTT. Translation gives CASSGQGALAFF.

V usage is TRBV29-1 and J usage is TRBJ2-7; D is possibly TRBD2 (6 bases). V was shortened by 6 bases and J by 8 bases, with 23 bases between the two germline ends. Looked up from germline, CDR1 is SQVTM and CDR2 is ANQGSEA. This CDR3 has 14 residues. The CDR3 spells CSVSSGGGTLKQYF. The CDR3 DNA is TGCAGCGTCTCATCCGGTGGGGGGACCCTTAAGCAGTACTTC.

The chain recombines TRBV7-8 with TRBJ1-2, with 9 bases lining up with TRBD1. The CDR3 is made up of 15 amino acids. V shed 5 bases and J 5 bases; nucleotides not matched to a gene: 9. The V gene's germline CDR1 is SGHVS and CDR2 FQNEAQ. Here the CDR3 reads CASSQGQGRGYGYTF. CDR3 bases: TGTGCCAGCAGCCAAGGACAGGGGAGGGGATATGGCTACACCTTC.

V is TRBV7-9 and J is TRBJ1-5; no firm D call. Trimming left V 0 bases short and J 4 bases short, with 16 bases between. This CDR3 has 17 amino acids. Germline V CDR1 and CDR2: SEHNR, FQNEAQ (reference sequence). This CDR3 reads CASSLAYWQILNQPQHF. The DNA of the CDR3 is TGTGCCAGCAGCTTAGCGTATTGGCAAATCCTTAATCAGCCCCAGCATTTT.